Sequencing of this T cell receptor (beta chain) was carried out in a study of OX40 agonist ivuxolimab in advanced cancers. The repertoire was sequenced with immunoSEQ multiplex PCR; TCRdb's copy has only in-frame clones and lacks some. The sample includes about 50,000 clones, 65% to 85% of them seen just once. Germline V CDR1 and CDR2: SGHTA, FQGNSA. This CDR3 comprises 14 residues. The V gene lost 5 bases and the J gene lost 1 base, with 11 bases spanning the gap. The starting material was CD4+ or CD8+ T cells sorted from blood, obtained in a trial of the OX40 agonist ivuxolimab. This receptor was taken from an adult with an advanced solid tumor such as melanoma, head and neck, liver or kidney cancer. The rearrangement links TRBV7-2 to TRBJ1-1; D not resolved. The CDR3 spells CASSPWEPNTEAFF. As DNA, the CDR3 is TGTGCCAGCAGCCCCTGGGAGCCGAACACTGAAGCTTTCTTT.